The clone carrying this TCR beta chain has more than one count but fewer than ten. Antigen specificity is unknown. MiXCR was run by TCRdb on the 5' RACE reads, yielding one entry per CDR3 protein. Of approximately 1.8 million distinct CDR3 sequences in the sample, under 35% were seen once. The sample originates from a study of identical twins. Points from the study as a whole: Beta clonotypes that were abundant in cord blood contained fewer insertions, a pattern absent from memory repertoires.

The CDR3 totals 11 residues. V dropped 1 base and J dropped 6 bases, with 4 bases sitting between them. In germline, CDR1 is MNHNS, CDR2 SASEGT. V usage is TRBV6-1 and J usage is TRBJ2-7, with D hard to call. Input material: cord blood. This TCR came from a newborn girl in good health. This chain's CDR3 is CASSEVREQYF. The CDR3 DNA is TGTGCCAGCAGTGAAGTTCGCGAGCAGTACTTC.